Each of the 25 T cell receptor beta chains below was sequenced from the same sample in a study of T cells expressing NK-cell markers. After re-calling the 5' RACE reads, TCRdb lists one entry per CDR3 protein, DNA absent. Its table lists around 140,000 distinct CDR3 sequences. The sequencing input was blood T cells: a sorted CD56 or NKG2C T cell subset, CD4+ or CD8+ T cells, or bulk PBMC T cells (not recorded which). Receptors originate from a man between 18 and 35 years old in good health.

The V and J genes are TRBV28 and TRBJ1-4. The CDR3 has 16 residues. CDR1 MDHEN and CDR2 SYDVKM come from the germline V gene. The chain's CDR3 is CASSTIKGATNEKLFF.

This chain links TRBV6-1 with TRBJ2-3. CDR3 length equals 14 residues. Germline CDR1 MNHNS, CDR2 SASEGT. The CDR3 spells CASSGPSLSDTQYF.

CDR3 residues: CASSYRTGGSYEQYF. This sequence joins TRBV6-2 or TRBV6-3 and TRBJ2-7; TCRdb calls TRBD1, which cannot be checked without DNA. Germline-derived CDR1 and CDR2 are MNHEY and SVGEGT. CDR3 length: 15 amino acids.

The gene calls are TRBV12-3 or TRBV12-4 and TRBJ2-6; lacking DNA, the TRBD1 call made by TCRdb goes unchecked. There are 17 residues in the CDR3. This chain's CDR3 is CASSLGVQGAGANVLTF.

The V and J genes are TRBV12-3 or TRBV12-4 and TRBJ2-3; as DNA is missing, the TRBD2 call by TCRdb cannot be tested. This CDR3 region has 18 residues. The CDR3 spells CASSSIPEGGRGTDTQYF.

The chain has TRBV20-1 and TRBJ2-1; without DNA, the TCRdb call of TRBD1 cannot be checked. The CDR3 has 14 residues. Per the germline V gene, CDR1 is DFQATT and CDR2 is SNEGSKA (reference sequence). The CDR3 protein is CSARWRGAYNEQFF.

V gene TRBV7-9 combines with J gene TRBJ2-7; TCRdb selects TRBD2, and the lack of DNA leaves this call unchecked. Per the germline V gene, CDR1 is SEHNR and CDR2 is FQNEAQ (reference sequence). CDR3 size: 15 residues. The CDR3 loop reads CASSPGTSGSSEQYF.

The chain combines TRBV27 with TRBJ2-1; TCRdb's D call, TRBD1, is unchecked because there is no DNA. Germline V gene lookup returns CDR1 MNHEY and CDR2 SMNVEV (reference sequence). The CDR3 contains 16 residues. The chain's CDR3 is CASSLIVGQGVNEQFF.

V usage is TRBV10-3 and J usage is TRBJ1-1; TCRdb picks TRBD1, but there is no DNA to check that call. The CDR3 is 15 residues long. CDR1 is ENHRY, CDR2 SYGVKD, per germline. This CDR3 is CAISGAQGGGTEAFF.

The chain couples TRBV6-1 to TRBJ1-3. There are 14 residues in the CDR3. The germline gives CDR1 MNHNS, CDR2 SASEGT. The CDR3 is CASSDPLTGNTIYF.

The chain employs TRBV7-9 and TRBJ2-3; the D gene TCRdb calls, TRBD1, cannot be checked with no DNA. Germline V gene data show CDR1 as SEHNR and CDR2 as FQNEAQ (reference sequence). The CDR3 is 15 residues long. CDR3 loop: CTYVTTLSSTDTQYF.

The chain uses TRBV5-1 and TRBJ2-3. This CDR3 comprises 14 residues. Germline-derived CDR1 and CDR2 are SGHRS and YFSETQ. The CDR3 spells CASSSTASTDTQYF.

The V gene is TRBV7-8, the J gene TRBJ2-1. Germline V CDR1 and CDR2: SGHVS, FQNEAQ. The CDR3 sequence is 15 residues long. CDR3: CASSFRVSSYNEQFF.

The chain combines TRBV18 with TRBJ2-5; TCRdb's assignment of TRBD1 cannot be checked, as there is no DNA. Germline V gives CDR1 KGHSH, CDR2 LQKENI. The CDR3 totals 13 residues. CDR3 region: CASTPGQRETQYF.

This rearrangement joins TRBV12-3 or TRBV12-4 to TRBJ2-2. This CDR3 is built from 15 residues. The CDR3 is CASSFTVTHTGELFF.

V usage is TRBV7-2 and J usage is TRBJ2-3; TCRdb's assignment of TRBD2 cannot be checked, as there is no DNA. CDR1 SGHTA and CDR2 FQGNSA come from the germline V gene. The CDR3 is made up of 15 amino acids. The CDR3 loop is CASSPWTTYTDTQYF.

The chain carries TRBV5-1 and TRBJ2-5; TCRdb outputs TRBD2, but without DNA this stays unchecked. There are 16 residues in the CDR3. CDR1 and CDR2 from the germline V gene are SGHRS and YFSETQ. CDR3 loop: CASSLAPAGPQETQYF. Variable domain in full (rest from reference TRBV5-1 and TRBJ2-5): KAGVTQTPRYLIKTRGQQVTLSCSPISGHRSVSWYQQTPGQGLQFLFEYFSETQRNKGNFPGRFSGRQFSNSRSEMNVSTLELGDSALYLCASSLAPAGPQETQYFGPGTRLLVL.

The J gene is TRBJ2-2, the V gene TRBV7-6; TCRdb outputs TRBD2, but without DNA this stays unchecked. The CDR3 contains 15 residues. CDR1 is SGHVS, CDR2 FNYEAQ, per germline. Here the CDR3 reads CASSLAAGGTGELFF.

The chain is built from TRBV19 and TRBJ2-1; there is no DNA to check the TCRdb D call of TRBD2. Germline V lookup: CDR1 LNHDA, CDR2 SQIVND (reference sequence). This CDR3 region has 15 residues. CDR3 sequence reads: CATLLGTSGYNEQFF. Combining the CDR3 with reference TRBV19 and TRBJ2-1 gives the whole variable domain DGGITQSPKYLFRKEGQNVTLSCEQNLNHDAMYWYRQDPGQGLRLIYYSQIVNDFQKGDIAEGYSVSREKKESFPLTVTSAQKNPTAFYLCATLLGTSGYNEQFFGPGTRLTVL.

V is TRBV27 and J is TRBJ2-1; the D gene TCRdb calls, TRBD2, cannot be checked with no DNA. The CDR3 consists of 16 residues. The germline V gene has CDR1 MNHEY and CDR2 SMNVEV (reference sequence). CDR3 region: CASSILAVFSYNEQFF.

The chain is built from TRBV7-2 and TRBJ2-5; TCRdb selects TRBD2, and the lack of DNA leaves this call unchecked. The CDR3 consists of 13 residues. CDR1 and CDR2 from the germline V gene are SGHTA and FQGNSA. The CDR3 loop is CASSLWRGETQYF.

The genes are TRBV27 and TRBJ2-5; TCRdb's D gene call, TRBD2, goes unchecked for lack of DNA. The CDR3 has 15 residues. The germline V gene encodes CDR1 MNHEY and CDR2 SMNVEV (reference sequence). The CDR3 spells CASSLTGQSGETQYF.

The chain recombines TRBV29-1 with TRBJ2-1; TCRdb reports TRBD2, a call that lacks DNA to check it against. This CDR3 has 19 residues. Germline CDR1 and CDR2: SQVTM and ANQGSEA. The CDR3 loop reads CSVEVVFAGGKGSYNEQFF.

The J gene is TRBJ1-5, the V gene TRBV7-9. There are 15 residues in the CDR3. CDR1 SEHNR and CDR2 FQNEAQ come from the germline V gene (reference sequence). CDR3 protein: CASSRLDNSNRPQHF.

The chain recombines TRBV28 with TRBJ2-4; TCRdb gives TRBD1 as the D gene, but with no DNA this cannot be confirmed. Germline CDR1 and CDR2: MDHEN and SYDVKM. This CDR3 comprises 12 residues. This CDR3 is CASSLGLGDQYF. Supplemented by reference TRBV28 and TRBJ2-4, the full variable domain reads DVKVTQSSRYLVKRTGEKVFLECVQDMDHENMFWYRQDPGLGLRLIYFSYDVKMKEKGDIPEGYSVSREKKERFSLILESASTNQTSMYLCASSLGLGDQYFGAGTRLSVL.